The 15 T cell receptor beta chains in this list originate from one sample, sequenced in a study of T cell responses to AZD1222 COVID-19 vaccine (dated by TCRdb to the early 2020s). Libraries were built with the immunoSEQ multiplex PCR assay. The table was pulled from immuneACCESS by TCRdb, which kept in-frame rearrangements only. Such tables lose some clones; where checked, under half of the loss comes from unresolved V genes, and the rest has no known cause. This sample gives over 130,000 clones in total; approximately 90% of them show up just once. The biggest ten clones account for 3% to 3.5% of the sample. The time point label here, explained by the study, means: about 28 days (+/-7) after the second vaccine dose. Sample: peripheral blood, taken 28 days after the second AZD1222 dose. The source of these receptors is an adult who received the AZD1222 COVID-19 vaccine.

The chain employs TRBV5-1 and TRBJ1-2, with D perhaps matching TRBD1 (5 bases). The CDR3 spans 15 residues. The germline V gene has CDR1 SGHRS and CDR2 YFSETQ. Trimming removed 0 bases from V and 8 bases from J, with 17 bases in between. The CDR3 here is CASSLEGNGMKGYTF. DNA of the CDR3: TGCGCCAGCAGCTTGGAGGGGAACGGGATGAAAGGCTACACCTTC.

The gene calls are TRBV15 and TRBJ2-3; TRBD2 matches 7 bases. Germline trimming cut 0 bases from V and 4 bases from J; bases unmatched to any gene: 4. The CDR3 covers 15 residues. Germline V gene data show CDR1 as LNHNV and CDR2 as YYDKDF (reference sequence). The CDR3 bases are TGTGCCACCAGCAGAGATTTGGCGGGAGCAGATACGCAGTATTTT. Translated, it gives CATSRDLAGADTQYF.

The genes are TRBV6-5 and TRBJ1-6, with D uncertain. Germline V gene lookup returns CDR1 MNHEY and CDR2 SVGAGI. The CDR3 extends over 14 amino acids. Trimming cost V 0 bases and J 4 bases, with 4 bases left between them. CDR3 coding DNA: TGTGCCAGCAGTTACTCTGGGTATAATTCACCCCTCCACTTT. It is translated as CASSYSGYNSPLHF.

The chain combines TRBV6-5 with TRBJ2-5; 9 bases align to TRBD1. This CDR3 is 15 amino acids long. Germline CDR1 is MNHEY and CDR2 is SVGAGI. J gave up 5 bases and V 4 bases, and 8 bases lay outside the gene matches. CDR3 in amino acids: CASSSGQGKIETQYF. CDR3 DNA sequence: TGTGCCAGCAGTTCAGGACAGGGGAAAATCGAGACCCAGTACTTC.

The chain employs TRBV20-1 and TRBJ1-2; TRBD1 is a possible D gene (6 bases). V was cut by 3 bases and J by 9 bases, with 17 bases left in between. Germline V gives CDR1 DFQATT, CDR2 SNEGSKA (reference sequence). The CDR3 totals 13 residues. Here the CDR3 reads CSASYGGAGSYTF. CDR3 nucleotide sequence: TGCAGTGCTAGTTACGGGGGGGCGGGTAGCTACACCTTC.

V is TRBV29-1 and J is TRBJ2-1; 13 bases are a match to TRBD2. This CDR3 has 15 residues. Germline V gene sequence: CDR1 SQVTM, CDR2 ANQGSEA. Germline trimming cut 7 bases from V and 4 bases from J; bases unmatched to any gene: 7. CDR3 sequence (DNA): TGCAGCGCCCGGACTAGCGGGAGCCAATACAATGAGCAGTTCTTC. Amino acids: CSARTSGSQYNEQFF.

V is TRBV28 and J is TRBJ2-1, with 7 bases that match TRBD1. Losses at the gene ends were 5 bases for V and 0 bases for J; bases not matched to a gene: 1. Germline V gene data show CDR1 as MDHEN and CDR2 as SYDVKM. The length of the CDR3 is 14 residues. The CDR3 DNA is TGTGCCAGCAGTCCAGGGGGCTCCTACAATGAGCAGTTCTTC. This gives the protein CASSPGGSYNEQFF. The whole variable domain, remainder taken from reference TRBV28 and TRBJ2-1, is DVKVTQSSRYLVKRTGEKVFLECVQDMDHENMFWYRQDPGLGLRLIYFSYDVKMKEKGDIPEGYSVSREKKERFSLILESASTNQTSMYLCASSPGGSYNEQFFGPGTRLTVL.

The gene calls are TRBV7-9 and TRBJ2-5; D is unclear. The CDR3 covers 13 residues. The V and J ends lost 5 bases and 5 bases respectively, with 12 bases between them. Germline CDR1 reads SEHNR; CDR2 reads FQNEAQ (reference sequence). The CDR3 is CASSHAGSETQYF. The DNA for the CDR3 is TGTGCCAGCAGCCACGCCGGGTCGGAGACCCAGTACTTC.

The CDR3 region has the DNA TGTGCCAGCAGCCTCTCCCCGGGCGATTACAATGAGCAGTTCTTC. Its translation is CASSLSPGDYNEQFF. The gene calls are TRBV9 and TRBJ2-1; no firm D call. Germline V lookup: CDR1 SGDLS, CDR2 YYNGEE. This CDR3 has 15 residues. V lost 4 bases, J lost 4 bases, and 15 bases lay in between.

The chain uses TRBV6-5 and TRBJ1-1; no firm D call. Germline CDR1 is MNHEY and CDR2 is SVGAGI. The length of the CDR3 is 12 residues. V dropped 4 bases and J dropped 12 bases, with 15 bases sitting between them. CDR3 sequence (DNA): TGTGCCAGCAGTTTCCTGGCACCGGGAACTTTCTTT. Residues: CASSFLAPGTFF.

The rearrangement joins TRBV15 to TRBJ2-7, with D perhaps matching TRBD1 (6 bases). There are 13 residues in the CDR3. V lost 5 bases to trimming and J lost 2 bases, with 10 bases between them. Germline V CDR1 and CDR2: LNHNV, YYDKDF (reference sequence). CDR3 loop: CATSGGQTYEQYF. CDR3 DNA sequence: TGTGCCACCAGCGGCGGACAGACCTACGAGCAGTACTTC.

As DNA, the CDR3 is TGTGCCAGCAGCTTAGAGACAGGGTATGGCTACACCTTC. This codes for CASSLETGYGYTF. The chain combines TRBV7-6 with TRBJ1-2, with 7 bases aligning to TRBD1. The CDR3 is 13 residues long. The V and J ends lost 1 base and 5 bases, in that order; junction bases with no gene match: 1. Per germline, CDR1 SGHVS and CDR2 FNYEAQ.

J is TRBJ2-1 and V is TRBV7-9, with a tentative D call TRBD1 (6 bases). V was pared by 5 bases and J by 8 bases, with 13 bases between. Germline V lookup: CDR1 SEHNR, CDR2 FQNEAQ (reference sequence). This CDR3 spans 13 amino acids. DNA for the CDR3: TGTGCCAGCAGCCCCAGGGGACATGATGAGCAGTTCTTC. Protein: CASSPRGHDEQFF.

The chain combines TRBV23-1 with TRBJ2-2; 8 bases fit TRBD2. TRBV23-1 is recorded as an ORF, its role being uncertain. The ends lost 5 bases at V and 0 bases at J; junction bases unmatched: 5. There are 16 residues in the CDR3. Written as DNA, the CDR3 is TGCGCCAGCAGTACCCTAGCGGGTACGAACACCGGGGAGCTGTTTTTT. Protein: CASSTLAGTNTGELFF.

The table lists this clone with a count of one. The chain links TRBV10-2 to TRBJ2-1, with TRBD1 matching over 7 bases. Unmatched junction bases numbered 3, after V lost 2 bases and J lost 8 bases. The CDR3 has 13 residues. CDR1 and CDR2 (germline): WSHSY, SAAADI. CDR3 nucleotides: TGCGCCAGCAGTGAGGACAGGGTAGATGAGCAGTTCTTC. Its protein product is CASSEDRVDEQFF.